These T cell receptor beta chains were read from a single sample in a study of T cells in Graves' hyperthyroidism and ophthalmopathy. TCRdb re-analysed the multiplex PCR reads in MiXCR, keeping a single row per CDR3 protein. Of about 400,000 distinct CDR3 sequences detected, 15% to 18% appear once; the ten largest clones hold 7.5% to 8%. What was sequenced was blood. All receptors come from a young woman with Graves' hyperthyroidism. The CDR3 runs from the conserved cysteine through the conserved F or W. A D gene is named only where the DNA matches it firmly. The size of a clone is reported for some rows only, either as once, few or many, or as a class for expanded clones.

TRBJ1-6	-	TRBV27	few	CASSLQVFSPLHF	TGTGCCAGCAGTCTACAGGTTTTTTCACCCCTCCACTTT
TRBJ2-3	TRBD2	TRBV9	-	CASSPRAGGLRDTQYF	TGTGCCAGCAGCCCCCGGGCGGGGGGGCTTAGAGATACGCAGTATTTT
TRBJ2-7	TRBD1	TRBV20-1	many	CSIQGAREQYF	TGCAGTATCCAGGGGGCGAGGGAGCAGTACTTC
TRBJ2-7	-	TRBV6-1	-	CASSINEQYF	TGTGCCAGCAGTATCAACGAGCAGTACTTC
TRBJ2-5	-	TRBV4-1	many	CASSQVMTQETQYF	TGCGCCAGCAGCCAAGTTATGACCCAAGAGACCCAGTACTTC
TRBJ2-7	-	TRBV12-3/TRBV12-4	many	CASSPGTRYEQYF	TGTGCCAGCAGCCCAGGGACTCGCTACGAGCAGTACTTC
TRBJ1-2	-	TRBV7-3	once	CASSLLMGYDYGYTF	TGTGCCAGCAGTTTATTAATGGGTTATGACTACGGCTACACCTTC
TRBJ1-1	-	TRBV28	many	CASSLGRPTEAFF	TGTGCCAGCAGTTTGGGGAGACCCACTGAAGCTTTCTTT
TRBJ1-3	-	TRBV6-6	many	CASSYDGSGNTIYF	TGTGCCAGCAGTTACGACGGCTCTGGAAACACCATATATTTT
TRBJ1-6	-	TRBV3-1	-	CASTGGATPLHF	TGTGCCAGCACCGGGGGCGCAACACCCCTCCACTTT
TRBJ2-1	-	TRBV19	many	CASAGSWGLSSYNEQFF	TGTGCCAGTGCCGGGAGCTGGGGCTTGAGCTCCTACAATGAGCAGTTCTTC
TRBJ2-1	-	TRBV4-1	many	CASSQVSSREQFF	TGCGCCAGCAGCCAAGTTTCGAGCCGTGAGCAGTTCTTC
TRBJ2-7	TRBD1	TRBV20-1	many	CSARDSFSYEQYF	TGCAGTGCCAGGGACAGTTTCTCCTACGAGCAGTACTTC
TRBJ1-4	TRBD1	TRBV5-1	-	CASSLGPDREKLFF	TGCGCCAGCAGCTTGGGACCGGACAGGGAAAAACTGTTTTTT
TRBJ2-5	-	TRBV11-2	many	CASSSDSAYQETQYF	TGTGCCAGCAGCTCGGACAGTGCGTACCAAGAGACCCAGTACTTC
TRBJ1-5	TRBD1	TRBV19	-	CASTQGDSRNQPQHF	TGTGCCAGTACCCAGGGGGACAGTCGCAATCAGCCCCAGCATTTT
TRBJ2-3	-	TRBV6-1	many	CASSEVLFGQDPPDTQYF	TGTGCCAGCAGTGAAGTTCTTTTCGGTCAGGACCCTCCCGATACGCAGTATTTT
TRBJ1-2	TRBD1	TRBV29-1	-	CSAGTAHGYTF	TGCAGCGCTGGGACAGCTCACGGCTACACCTTC
TRBJ2-7	-	TRBV11-3	few	CASSLGSAGREQYF	TGTGCCAGCAGCTTAGGGTCGGCAGGCCGCGAGCAGTACTTC
TRBJ2-1	TRBD1	TRBV5-1	many	CASMPSGTGFYNEQFF	TGCGCCAGCATGCCGTCCGGGACAGGCTTCTACAATGAGCAGTTCTTC
TRBJ1-1	-	TRBV7-3	-	CASTSLARVNTEAFF	TGTGCCAGCACATCTTTGGCCAGGGTGAACACTGAAGCTTTCTTT
TRBJ2-7	TRBD2	TRBV2	many	CASSVPTSGIRYEQYF	TGTGCCAGCAGTGTTCCGACTAGCGGGATTCGGTATGAGCAGTACTTC
TRBJ2-1	TRBD2	TRBV5-1	many	CASSLGLGANEQFF	TGTGCCAGCAGCTTGGGACTAGGAGCCAATGAGCAGTTCTTC
TRBJ1-2	-	TRBV6-6	many	CASSYSIQPGQRNGYTF	TGTGCCAGCAGTTACTCGATCCAGCCCGGTCAGCGGAATGGCTACACCTTC